The 6 T cell receptor beta chains below all came from one sample that was sequenced in a study. TCRdb recomputed calls from the 5' RACE reads with MiXCR, one row per CDR3 protein. This table has about 50,000 distinct CDR3 sequences, about 28% appearing once. The source material was naive CD4+ T cells sorted from blood. Sample subset: naive CD4+ T cells, CD4+CD45RA+CD25-. These TCRs come from a female donor with breast cancer.

The chain has TRBV9 and TRBJ2-7; maybe TRBD2 (5 bases). Looked up from germline, CDR1 is SGDLS and CDR2 is YYNGEE. The V and J ends lost 1 base and 6 bases respectively, with 11 bases between them. The CDR3 is 13 amino acids. CDR3 in amino acids: CASSVKLVGEQYF. The DNA for the CDR3 is TGTGCCAGCAGCGTAAAACTAGTGGGCGAGCAGTACTTC.

This clonotype was detected ten times or more. This chain connects TRBV4-2 to TRBJ2-2, with D uncertain. V was pared by 5 bases and J by 3 bases, with 13 bases between. CDR3 size: 15 residues. Looked up from germline, CDR1 is LGHNA and CDR2 is YNFKEQ. The CDR3 region has the DNA TGTGCCAGCAGCACCCATCGTGGGGACACCGGGGAGCTGTTTTTT. Its protein product is CASSTHRGDTGELFF.

This chain links TRBV6-1 with TRBJ1-2; D is undetermined. This CDR3 region has 13 residues. Trimming took 4 bases from V and 13 from J, leaving 19 bases between them. CDR1 is MNHNS, CDR2 SASEGT, per germline. CDR3 DNA: TGTGCCAGCAGTGGCAAGGAGGTGGGGTTCTGCACCTTC. Residues: CASSGKEVGFCTF.

This clonotype showed up many times. This chain joins TRBV6-1 and TRBJ2-4, with D tentatively TRBD1 (6 bases). V lost 4 bases, J lost 2 bases, and 12 bases lay in between. The CDR3 extends over 15 amino acids. Germline-derived CDR1 and CDR2 are MNHNS and SASEGT. DNA for the CDR3: TGTGCCAGCAGTGTTCAGGGGCTGACCAAAAACATTCAGTACTTC. This gives the protein CASSVQGLTKNIQYF.

By sample share, this clonotype is medium-sized. The genes are TRBV5-1 and TRBJ2-3; D gene uncertain. The CDR3 runs 16 residues. The V and J ends lost 0 bases and 2 bases respectively, with 13 bases between them. Germline CDR1 reads SGHRS; CDR2 reads YFSETQ. The CDR3 protein is CASSLAGEGSTDTQYF. Written as DNA, the CDR3 is TGCGCCAGCAGCTTGGCCGGAGAAGGCTCCACAGATACGCAGTATTTT.

CDR3 in amino acids: CASSRKGQGGYKAVDSPLHF. The CDR3, as DNA: TGCGCCAGCAGCCGAAAGGGACAGGGCGGTTATAAAGCAGTCGACTCACCCCTCCACTTT. This sequence joins TRBV4-1 and TRBJ1-6, with 9 bases lining up with TRBD1. V was clipped by 4 bases and J by 10 bases; unmatched bases: 23. The CDR3 runs 20 residues. CDR1 is MGHRA and CDR2 is YSYEKL in the germline V gene.